These T cell receptor beta chains were read from a single sample in a study of graft-versus-host responses after intestinal transplantation. Assay: immunoSEQ multiplex PCR; the TCRdb copy retains only in-frame clones and omits some. The data hold about 5,700 clones, with roughly three quarters observed a single time. Sample: ileum tissue, taken roughly 300 days after intestinal transplant. These TCRs come from a human patient who received an intestinal transplant, so some T cells may come from the graft donor. The CDR3 runs from the conserved cysteine through the conserved F or W. The D gene is left open where the match is weak. Expanded clones are given a class, and other clones once, few, many or no size at all.

V	J	D	size	DNA	CDR3
TRBV29-1	TRBJ2-1	TRBD1	NA	TGCAGCGCTTCACCGGGACAGGGGGCGGGTGAGCAGTTCTTC	CSASPGQGAGEQFF
TRBV2	TRBJ2-2	NA	NA	TGTGCCAGCAAGTCGGGACGAAACACCGGGGAGCTGTTTTTT	CASKSGRNTGELFF
TRBV6-5	TRBJ2-1	NA	few	TGTGCCAGCAGTTCAGCAACTAGTGAGCAGTTCTTC	CASSSATSEQFF
TRBV5-4	TRBJ2-2	TRBD1	NA	TGTGCCAGCAGGTCGTTACGGGACAGCACCGGGGAGCTGTTTTTT	CASRSLRDSTGELFF
TRBV11-3	TRBJ2-7	NA	few	TGTGCCAGCAGCCCCAAAGGTTCCTACGAGCAGTACTTC	CASSPKGSYEQYF
TRBV10-1	TRBJ2-2	NA	NA	TGCGCCAGCAGTGAGTCGACTTCGAGAAAACCCGGGGAGCTGTTTTTT	CASSESTSRKPGELFF
TRBV9	TRBJ1-4	NA	NA	TGTGCCAGCAGCGTAGAAGGGACAACTAATGAAAAACTGTTTTTT	CASSVEGTTNEKLFF
TRBV7-3	TRBJ2-7	NA	NA	TGTGCCAGCAGCTTCGGGGGTCGAAGCGAGCAGTACTTC	CASSFGGRSEQYF
TRBV4-1	TRBJ1-1	TRBD1	NA	TGCGCCAGCAGCCAAGATCGGGACGACAGGGGGCTTATATTGAACACTGAAGCTTTCTTT	CASSQDRDDRGLILNTEAFF
TRBV7-9	TRBJ1-4	NA	NA	TGTGCCAGCAGCTTAGCCGGTGGTAATGAAAAACTGTTTTTT	CASSLAGGNEKLFF
TRBV19	TRBJ2-3	NA	NA	TGTGCCAGTAGTAACGGCGGGACCTCGGGAGATACGCAGTATTTT	CASSNGGTSGDTQYF
TRBV6-1	TRBJ1-2	NA	medium-sized	TGTGCCAGCGGGAGGACAAACCTCTATGGCTACACCTTC	CASGRTNLYGYTF
TRBV30	TRBJ2-1	NA	NA	TGTGCCTGGAGCCCCTACAATGAGCAGTTCTTC	CAWSPYNEQFF
TRBV10-3	TRBJ2-1	NA	NA	TGTGCCATCAGTGATGGAGGGGAGCAGTTCTTC	CAISDGGEQFF
TRBV28	TRBJ2-1	TRBD2	NA	TGTGCCAGCAATCCACCGGGACTAGCGGACTACAATGAGCAGTTCTTC	CASNPPGLADYNEQFF
TRBV28	TRBJ2-7	NA	NA	TGTGCCAGCAGTTTACTCCTCGGGGACTACGAGCAGTACTTC	CASSLLLGDYEQYF